This TCR beta chain came from a study of graft-versus-host responses after intestinal transplantation. Study-wide background: All of the recipients had induction that used anti-thymocyte globulin, then tacrolimus and steroids for about 3 years.

Trimming removed 0 bases at V and 6 bases at J, with 16 bases between. CDR3 length equals 16 residues. The germline CDR1 and CDR2 sequences are SGHRS and YFSETQ. Points on this clone: Its antigen remains unidentified.

This table comes from immunoSEQ multiplex PCR, and its TCRdb copy is limited to in-frame clones, with some not included. The table has over 20,000 clones, 85% to 95% seen once. General observations from the study: Among circulating GvH clones, peak levels were associated with early post-transplant declines in HvG clones. Subjects displaying graft-donor T cell macrochimerism possessed elevated graft-versus-host to host-versus-graft clonal ratios inside allografts. Recipient bone marrow held GvH clones, some seen earlier in ileum or blood.

The sequences come from PBMCs, collected approximately 260 days after intestinal transplant. This TCR was recovered from a human patient who received an intestinal transplant, so some T cells may come from the graft donor. The chain carries TRBV5-1 and TRBJ1-5, with D perhaps matching TRBD1 (6 bases). The CDR3 DNA sequence: TGCGCCAGCAGCTTGGACGCGAAGGACAGAGGTCAGCCCCAGCATTTT. As protein: CASSLDAKDRGQPQHF.